A single sample is the source of the 22 T cell receptor beta chains below, sequenced in a study of beta chain features in type 1 diabetes listed by TCRdb under 2018. What the work shows at the level of the full study, not this receptor alone: A moderate but significant shortening of TCRB CDR3 length was observed in type 1 diabetes patients in all four CD4+ subsets.

Library preparation employed the immunoSEQ multiplex PCR assay. The High Capacity cDNA Reverse Transcription Kit was used to reverse transcribe all of the isolated RNA, meaning that expressed TCRB transcripts were what got sequenced. As stored in TCRdb, this immuneACCESS dataset retains in-frame rearrangements with V and J assigned. A fraction of the clones does not appear; measured against another copy, unresolved V genes explain less than half of the discrepancy, and the remainder lacks a known reason. Recorded for this sample are about 190,000 clones; almost 8% of them occurred a single time. Approximately 0.5% of the sample is held by the ten biggest clonotypes. No antigen is known for these receptors. The source material was central memory CD4+ T cells from blood. These receptors all come from a man aged 18 to 29 with type 1 diabetes.

This clone has only a few counts. The V gene is TRBV5-6, the J gene TRBJ2-7; D remains ambiguous. The ends were cut back, 4 bases at V and 7 bases at J, with 12 bases in the middle. This CDR3 comprises 12 residues. From germline, CDR1 is SGHDT and CDR2 YYEEEE. The CDR3 spells CASSRVPREQYF. The CDR3, as DNA: TGTGCCAGCAGCCGGGTCCCTCGGGAGCAGTACTTC.

The chain employs TRBV5-4 and TRBJ2-1; 8 nucleotides line up with TRBD2. Trimming cost V 1 base and J 4 bases; bases outside gene matches: 7. CDR1 SGHNT and CDR2 YYREEE come from the germline V gene (reference sequence). The CDR3 has 16 residues. The CDR3 nucleotides are TGTGCCAGCAGCTTGCTTAAACTAGCGGATTACAATGAGCAGTTCTTC. This sequence encodes CASSLLKLADYNEQFF.

The chain couples TRBV5-1 to TRBJ2-2, with 7 bases matching TRBD1. The CDR3 covers 16 residues. V shed 4 bases, J shed 4 bases, and the junction held 10 bases outside the gene matches. In germline, CDR1 is SGHRS, CDR2 YFSETQ. The CDR3 DNA is TGCGCCAGCAGCCCCCCCTTGGCAGGGGGCACCGGGGAGCTGTTTTTT. It codes for CASSPPLAGGTGELFF.

This clone has just a few counts. The chain is built from TRBV7-8 and TRBJ2-7; TRBD1 might be the D (6 bases). The V end lost 5 bases, the J end lost 5 bases, and 10 bases lay between the germline ends. There are 12 residues in the CDR3. CDR1 and CDR2 (germline): SGHVS, FQNEAQ. CDR3 in amino acids: CASSPHRDEQYF. The CDR3 coding sequence is TGTGCCAGCAGCCCTCACAGGGACGAGCAGTACTTC.

This clone was observed a few times. This chain connects TRBV6-1 to TRBJ1-5; D gene uncertain. There are 14 residues in the CDR3. Germline CDR1 and CDR2: MNHNS and SASEGT. V gave up 6 bases and J gave up 3 bases, with 12 bases separating them. The CDR3 sequence: CASRGTEINQPQHF. The CDR3 nucleotides read TGTGCCAGCAGAGGTACAGAGATCAATCAGCCCCAGCATTTT.

The rearrangement uses TRBV18 and TRBJ2-2; TRBD1 matches at 7 bases. The junction had 6 bases not matched to a gene; V was cut back by 2 bases and J by 3 bases. The germline gives CDR1 KGHSH, CDR2 LQKENI. This CDR3 is built from 16 residues. This CDR3 reads CASSPTGTVYTGELFF. In nucleotides, the CDR3 is TGTGCCAGCTCACCAACCGGGACAGTATACACCGGGGAGCTGTTTTTT.

The V and J genes are TRBV18 and TRBJ2-3, with 7 positions matching TRBD1. The length of the CDR3 is 12 residues. Looked up from germline, CDR1 is KGHSH and CDR2 is LQKENI. The V segment lost 6 bases and the J segment 4 bases; nucleotides outside the gene matches: 1. CDR3 nucleotides: TGTGCCAGCTCGACAGGGTCAGATACGCAGTATTTT. It encodes CASSTGSDTQYF.

The table lists this clone with a few counts. The V call is TRBV28, the J call TRBJ2-7, with TRBD1 identical over 10 bases. Unmatched junction bases numbered 12, after V lost 7 bases and J lost 6 bases. Germline V CDR1 and CDR2: MDHEN, SYDVKM. CDR3 size: 15 residues. The CDR3 DNA sequence: TGTGCCAGCACTTCCTACGGACAGGGGGGTCCCGAGCAGTACTTC. Translated: CASTSYGQGGPEQYF.

A word on this clone: A read error likely explains this, since a far larger clone differs by one base. The genes are TRBV5-6 and TRBJ2-1; D might be TRBD2 (6 bases). CDR3 size: 13 residues. The germline V gene encodes CDR1 SGHDT and CDR2 YYEEEE. Trimming removed 0 bases at V and 8 bases at J, with 9 bases between. The CDR3 DNA sequence: TGTGCCAGCAGCTTGGACGGGAGCGATGAGCAGTTCTTC. This codes for CASSLDGSDEQFF.

The gene calls are TRBV5-1 and TRBJ2-1, with TRBD2 identical over 11 bases. Trimming at V came to 4 bases and at J to 0 bases, leaving 6 bases not matched to a gene. CDR1 and CDR2 (germline): SGHRS, YFSETQ. This CDR3 comprises 17 residues. Here the CDR3 reads CASSPGLAASSYNEQFF. The DNA of the CDR3 is TGCGCCAGCAGCCCGGGACTAGCGGCTAGCTCCTACAATGAGCAGTTCTTC.

The chain uses TRBV2 and TRBJ1-5, with 12 bases fitting TRBD1. Germline assignment: CDR1 SNHLY and CDR2 FYNNEI. V shed 2 bases and J 5 bases; nucleotides not matched to a gene: 1. The CDR3 is made up of 15 amino acids. CDR3 nucleotides: TGTGCCAGCAGTGAAAGGGACAGGGGGCATCAGCCCCAGCATTTT. Protein product: CASSERDRGHQPQHF.

The V and J genes are TRBV5-1 and TRBJ1-1; 9 bases are shared with TRBD1. This CDR3 is built from 15 residues. Germline-derived CDR1 and CDR2 are SGHRS and YFSETQ. Losses at the gene ends were 4 bases for V and 4 bases for J; bases not matched to a gene: 8. The chain's CDR3 is CASSTRQGGGTEAFF. CDR3 bases: TGCGCCAGCAGCACCCGACAGGGGGGGGGCACTGAAGCTTTCTTT.

This sequence joins TRBV7-7 and TRBJ2-2, with 8 bases identical to TRBD1. The CDR3 has 15 amino acids. Trimming removed 5 bases from V and 4 bases from J; junction bases left unmatched: 6. From germline, CDR1 is SSHAT and CDR2 FNYEAQ (reference sequence). The CDR3 nucleotides are TGTGCCAGCAGCCGTCAGGGGGCGGGCACCGGGGAGCTGTTTTTT. Amino acid sequence: CASSRQGAGTGELFF.

The gene calls are TRBV11-2 and TRBJ2-7; D is possibly TRBD1 (6 bases). Trimming took off 0 bases at V and 5 bases at J, with 8 bases between the two ends. The CDR3 length is 13 residues. In germline, CDR1 is SGHAT, CDR2 FQNNGV. This chain's CDR3 is CASSLDRGNEQYF. As DNA, the CDR3 is TGTGCCAGCAGCTTAGACAGGGGAAACGAGCAGTACTTC. Based on the CDR3 plus reference TRBV11-2 and TRBJ2-7, the full variable domain is EAGVAQSPRYKIIEKRQSVAFWCNPISGHATLYWYQQILGQGPKLLIQFQNNGVVDDSQLPKDRFSAERLKGVDSTLKIQPAKLEDSAVYLCASSLDRGNEQYFGPGTRLTVT.

The genes are TRBV2 and TRBJ1-3; the D is unclear. V shed 7 bases and J shed 0 bases, with 16 bases lying between them. The CDR3 is made up of 16 amino acids. CDR1 and CDR2 (germline): SNHLY, FYNNEI. The chain's CDR3 is CASISQASFSGNTIYF. For the CDR3, the DNA is TGTGCCAGCATATCGCAGGCCTCCTTCTCTGGAAACACCATATATTTT.

The CDR3 region is CASSQISGSSYNEQFF. The CDR3 nucleotides are TGCGCCAGCAGCCAAATTTCGGGTAGCTCCTACAATGAGCAGTTCTTC. The chain carries TRBV5-1 and TRBJ2-1, with no clear D. The V end was cut by 4 bases, the J end by 0 bases, with 14 bases between. CDR1 and CDR2 from the germline V gene are SGHRS and YFSETQ. The CDR3 contains 16 residues.

The sample holds many counts of this clone. Distinct nucleotide sequences in the sample also encode this CDR3. The genes are TRBV14 and TRBJ2-7; D unclear. Germline assignment: CDR1 SGHDN and CDR2 FVKESK. The V and J ends lost 1 base and 7 bases respectively, with 5 bases between them. The CDR3 sequence is 11 residues long. CDR3 nucleotide sequence: TGTGCCAGCAGCCAAGCCGTGGAGCAGTACTTC. Translated: CASSQAVEQYF.

This rearrangement joins TRBV28 to TRBJ2-7; D ambiguous. CDR1 and CDR2 from the germline V gene are MDHEN and SYDVKM. This CDR3 has 13 amino acids. V was cut by 8 bases and J by 1 base, with 12 bases left in between. This CDR3 reads CASGSGVSYEQYF. The CDR3 DNA reads TGTGCCAGCGGCTCAGGTGTGTCCTACGAGCAGTACTTC.

This clone was observed at least ten times. The chain joins TRBV5-4 to TRBJ1-1; a weak D match, TRBD1 (6 bases). CDR3 length: 12 amino acids. Germline V gene lookup returns CDR1 SGHNT and CDR2 YYREEE (reference sequence). The V gene lost 7 bases and the J gene lost 1 base, with 8 bases spanning the gap. The CDR3 DNA reads as TGTGCCAGCGGGGGACAGAACACTGAAGCTTTCTTT. Amino acid sequence: CASGGQNTEAFF.

This clone has a handful of counts. The sample holds other DNA sequences that translate to the same CDR3. The CDR3 spells CASSLTGATEAFF. CDR3 in DNA: TGTGCCAGCAGCCTGACAGGCGCCACTGAAGCTTTCTTT. The chain links TRBV14 to TRBJ1-1; D perhaps matches TRBD1 (6 bases). CDR3 length: 13 residues. CDR1 SGHDN and CDR2 FVKESK come from the germline V gene. V lost 4 bases, J lost 4 bases, and 10 bases lay in between.

This clone was seen more than once but under ten times. The chain combines TRBV30 with TRBJ1-2, with D possibly matching TRBD1 (5 bases). V was cut by 4 bases and J by 7 bases, with 19 bases left in between. Germline lookup yields CDR1 GTSNPN and CDR2 SVGIG (reference sequence). The CDR3 consists of 14 residues. The CDR3: CAWNRQGKGVGYTF. The DNA of the CDR3 is TGTGCCTGGAATCGGCAGGGAAAGGGCGTTGGCTACACCTTC. Filled out from reference TRBV30 and TRBJ1-2, the complete variable domain reads SQTIHQWPATLVQPVGSPLSLECTVEGTSNPNLYWYRQAAGRGLQLLFYSVGIGQISSEVPQNLSASRPQDRQFILSSKKLLLSDSGFYLCAWNRQGKGVGYTFGSGTRLTVV.

Worth noting for this clone: Other DNA sequences in the same sample also yield this CDR3. The chain couples TRBV7-2 to TRBJ2-7, with D perhaps TRBD2 (6 bases). The CDR3 loop spans 14 amino acids. With 1 base removed from V and 4 bases from J, the gap between germline ends came to 11 bases. Germline V gene sequence: CDR1 SGHTA, CDR2 FQGNSA. Here the CDR3 DNA reads TGTGCCAGCAGCTTAGTTAGTAGCGGATACGAGCAGTACTTC. Translating it yields CASSLVSSGYEQYF.